Described below is a single T cell receptor (beta chain) sequence and its context. No antigen is known for it. The source of the sample is a study of shared clonotypes between healthy human individuals. On the study more broadly: Donor ages ranged 18 to 49 years: a couple of women, three men. Findings and caveats of the study: There were few donors, and this limited the genetic and exposure-history diversity represented. Generation probability values for non-shared clonotypes were lower than those for clonotypes shared by all four donors. Depth was large, yet rarefaction showed that sorted-subset sequencing was incomplete.

The CDR3 totals 11 residues. The ends lost 2 bases at V and 6 bases at J; junction bases unmatched: 1. Germline-derived CDR1 and CDR2 are SQVTM and ANQGSEA. Clones were read by immunoSEQ multiplex PCR, and TCRdb kept only the in-frame ones, dropping some. The data contain more than 2,000,000 clones, more than 80% of them singletons. The sequenced sample consisted of naive CD4+ T cells from PBMCs. Subset noted: CD45RA+ positively selected. The TCR originated in a man younger than 35 in good health. Some clones in this sample may be carry-over from other donors' samples. This rearrangement joins TRBV29-1 to TRBJ2-7, with 7 positions matching TRBD1. In DNA, the CDR3 is TGCAGCGTTGAAACAGGGGTCGAGCAGTACTTC. This codes for CSVETGVEQYF.